This entry lists 25 T cell receptor beta chains sequenced from one sample in a study of cytotoxic CD8 clonotypes in ibrutinib-treated CLL. Generated by immunoSEQ multiplex PCR, the TCRdb table keeps only in-frame clones and is missing some. The table records roughly 200,000 clones, about 72% of them present only once. The sample consisted of PBMCs, taken after 24 months of ibrutinib treatment. These receptor sequences come from a human donor with chronic lymphocytic leukemia.

V and J are TRBV9 and TRBJ1-1, with 8 bases matching TRBD1. V dropped 0 bases and J dropped 5; count of bases not matched to a gene: 9. Per the germline V gene, CDR1 is SGDLS and CDR2 is YYNGEE. The CDR3 is 16 residues long. The CDR3 is CASSVGGQARGTEAFF. CDR3 in DNA: TGTGCCAGCAGCGTAGGGGGACAGGCTCGGGGAACTGAAGCTTTCTTT. The full variable domain, completed using reference TRBV9 and TRBJ1-1, is DSGVTQTPKHLITATGQRVTLRCSPRSGDLSVYWYQQSLDQGLQFLIQYYNGEERAKGNILERFSAQQFPDLHSELNLSSLELGDSALYFCASSVGGQARGTEAFFGQGTRLTVV.

This clone has just one count. The genes are TRBV4-2 and TRBJ2-5, with TRBD2 matching 10 bases. The trim removed 0 bases at V and 4 bases at J, leaving 5 bases unmatched. The germline V gene has CDR1 LGHNA and CDR2 YNFKEQ. There are 16 residues in the CDR3. CDR3 sequence: CASSQESSGSGETQYF. The DNA for the CDR3 is TGTGCCAGCAGCCAAGAATCTAGCGGGAGTGGAGAGACCCAGTACTTC.

This chain links TRBV5-8 with TRBJ1-5; D is possibly TRBD1 (5 bases). This CDR3 region has 12 residues. Per germline, CDR1 SGHTS and CDR2 YDEGEE. V was shortened by 1 base and J by 6 bases, with 5 bases between the two germline ends. The CDR3 DNA reads as TGTGCCAGCAGCTTGAGGGGTCAGCCCCAGCATTTT. The encoded protein is CASSLRGQPQHF.

The V call is TRBV25-1, the J call TRBJ2-5; 10 nucleotides agree with TRBD1. Germline CDR1 MGHDK, CDR2 SYGVNS. This CDR3 spans 15 amino acids. Trimming removed 6 bases from V and 2 bases from J; junction bases left unmatched: 6. CDR3 nucleotide sequence: TGTGCCAGCAGCCAAGGGACAGGGGCACAAGAGACCCAGTACTTC. Protein sequence: CASSQGTGAQETQYF.

The genes are TRBV5-1 and TRBJ2-4; D remains unclear. Germline CDR1 SGHRS, CDR2 YFSETQ. The germline V and J ends were trimmed by 6 bases and 0 bases, with 19 bases remaining between them. The length of the CDR3 is 17 residues. The CDR3, as DNA: TGCGCCAGCAAAATAGCCCCCGCGCAACTAGCCAAAAACATTCAGTACTTC. Translating it yields CASKIAPAQLAKNIQYF.

CDR3 sequence: CASSLWRDRGSEQYF. Here the CDR3 DNA reads TGTGCCAGCAGTTTGTGGAGGGATAGGGGTTCCGAGCAGTACTTC. The chain recombines TRBV6-5 with TRBJ2-7; possibly TRBD2 for D (6 bases). The CDR3 length is 15 residues. The germline gives CDR1 MNHEY, CDR2 SVGAGI. The ends were cut back, 4 bases at V and 6 bases at J, with 19 bases in the middle.

The gene calls are TRBV27 and TRBJ2-1; 12 nucleotides match TRBD2. There are 15 residues in the CDR3. Germline V CDR1 and CDR2: MNHEY, SMNVEV (reference sequence). The trim removed 2 bases at V and 6 bases at J, leaving 2 bases unmatched. CDR3 protein: CASSLLAGGPNEQFF. DNA of the CDR3: TGTGCCAGCAGTTTACTAGCGGGAGGGCCCAATGAGCAGTTCTTC.

The chain joins TRBV30 to TRBJ2-3, with 9 positions matching TRBD1. The CDR3 totals 15 residues. CDR1 GTSNPN and CDR2 SVGIG come from the germline V gene (reference sequence). V trimming: 1 base; J trimming: 2 bases; junction bases outside the gene matches: 4. The CDR3 loop reads CAWSAGTGSTDTQYF. The CDR3 nucleotides are TGTGCCTGGAGTGCCGGGACAGGGTCCACAGATACGCAGTATTTT. Based on the CDR3 plus reference TRBV30 and TRBJ2-3, the full variable domain is SQTIHQWPATLVQPVGSPLSLECTVEGTSNPNLYWYRQAAGRGLQLLFYSVGIGQISSEVPQNLSASRPQDRQFILSSKKLLLSDSGFYLCAWSAGTGSTDTQYFGPGTRLTVL.

This chain connects TRBV2 to TRBJ1-2, with 8 bases matching TRBD1. Trimming at V came to 6 bases and at J to 8 bases, leaving 8 bases not matched to a gene. CDR3 size: 13 residues. Germline V CDR1 and CDR2: SNHLY, FYNNEI. The CDR3 spells CASRHDRGNGYTF. The DNA for the CDR3 is TGTGCCAGCAGACACGACAGGGGAAACGGCTACACCTTC.

DNA of the CDR3: TGTGCCAGCAGCTTTTTCCAGGGTTACGAGCAGTACTTC. This sequence encodes CASSFFQGYEQYF. The rearrangement uses TRBV7-2 and TRBJ2-7; weak D call: TRBD1 (5 bases). The CDR3 runs to 13 residues. The germline CDR1 and CDR2 sequences are SGHTA and FQGNSA. V was shortened by 3 bases and J by 4 bases, with 10 bases between the two germline ends.

The rearrangement joins TRBV18 to TRBJ2-1; 7 nucleotides line up with TRBD2. Losses at the gene ends were 3 bases for V and 7 bases for J; bases not matched to a gene: 12. Germline V CDR1 and CDR2: KGHSH, LQKENI. The CDR3 is 16 residues long. For the CDR3, the DNA is TGTGCCAGCTCACCCCCTACTAGCGTTGGAAAAAATGAGCAGTTCTTC. Protein sequence: CASSPPTSVGKNEQFF.

The CDR3, as DNA: TGTGCCAGCAGCGTTACCTCAAGAGATCTCTCTGGAAACACCATATATTTT. Amino acid sequence: CASSVTSRDLSGNTIYF. The genes are TRBV9 and TRBJ1-3; D call uncertain. Germline loops: CDR1 SGDLS, CDR2 YYNGEE. This CDR3 comprises 17 residues. V was pared by 2 bases and J by 0 bases, with 15 bases between.

The rearrangement uses TRBV10-2 and TRBJ1-2; no firm D call. The CDR3 extends over 14 amino acids. Germline values: CDR1 WSHSY, CDR2 SAAADI. V lost 0 bases to trimming and J lost 5 bases, with 10 bases between them. For the CDR3, the DNA is TGCGCCAGCAGTGAGTCCCCGAACCAATATGGCTACACCTTC. Its protein is CASSESPNQYGYTF.

The chain combines TRBV27 with TRBJ2-1, with unresolved D. Germline V gene data show CDR1 as MNHEY and CDR2 as SMNVEV (reference sequence). The CDR3 sequence is 11 residues long. Trimming cost V 7 bases and J 5 bases, with 6 bases left between them. CDR3 loop: CASILHNEQFF. The CDR3 DNA is TGTGCCAGCATCCTACACAATGAGCAGTTCTTC.

The chain is built from TRBV7-7 and TRBJ2-7, with 10 bases identical to TRBD1. J lost 3 bases, V lost 6 bases, and 5 bases had no gene match. The germline gives CDR1 SSHAT, CDR2 FNYEAQ (reference sequence). The CDR3 runs to 14 residues. CDR3 sequence: CASSPDRGSYEQYF. CDR3 coding DNA: TGTGCCAGCAGTCCGGACAGGGGGAGCTACGAGCAGTACTTC.

This clone was picked up a small number of times. The V call is TRBV4-2, the J call TRBJ1-1; D not certain. This CDR3 contains 17 residues. The germline V gene has CDR1 LGHNA and CDR2 YNFKEQ. Trimming cost V 0 bases and J 6 bases, with 20 bases left between them. The DNA of the CDR3 is TGTGCCAGCAGCCAAGATTCGAGGTTGAGTATCTTTGCTGAAGCTTTCTTT. Protein product: CASSQDSRLSIFAEAFF.

The CDR3 DNA reads as TGTGCCAGCAGCTCCGGGACTAGCGGCTACAATGAGCAGTTCTTC. The encoded protein is CASSSGTSGYNEQFF. The V and J genes are TRBV7-3 and TRBJ2-1, with 11 bases fitting TRBD2. The CDR3 has 15 amino acids. The germline CDR1 and CDR2 sequences are SGHTA and FQGTGA. The V gene end was trimmed by 4 bases and the J gene end by 3 bases; junction bases not matched to a gene: 2. Filled out from reference TRBV7-3 and TRBJ2-1, the complete variable domain reads GAGVSQTPSNKVTEKGKYVELRCDPISGHTALYWYRQSLGQGPEFLIYFQGTGAADDSGLPNDRFFAVRPEGSVSTLKIQRTERGDSAVYLCASSSGTSGYNEQFFGPGTRLTVL.

The CDR3 here is CASRKGTSGWDEQFF. The CDR3 DNA follows: TGTGCCAGCAGGAAAGGGACTAGCGGGTGGGATGAGCAGTTCTTC. The genes are TRBV6-6 and TRBJ2-1; 12 bases align to TRBD2. In germline, CDR1 is MNHNY, CDR2 SVGAGI (reference sequence). The J segment lost 8 bases and the V segment lost 6 bases, leaving 8 bases of the junction unmatched. The CDR3 covers 15 residues.

This clone was seen just once. The J gene is TRBJ2-1, the V gene TRBV9; TRBD2 matches at 9 bases. The CDR3 runs to 15 residues. CDR1 is SGDLS, CDR2 YYNGEE, per germline. Trimming removed 0 bases from V and 8 bases from J; junction bases left unmatched: 6. The CDR3 is CASSVVSGSFYEQFF. The CDR3 region has the DNA TGTGCCAGCAGCGTAGTTAGCGGGAGTTTCTATGAGCAGTTCTTC.

The chain is built from TRBV28 and TRBJ1-5; D uncertain. CDR1 and CDR2 (germline): MDHEN, SYDVKM. CDR3 length: 13 amino acids. V was cut by 10 bases and J by 9 bases, with 19 bases left in between. DNA for the CDR3: TGTGCCACCATGCGGCAAACTCGGGCGCCCCAGCATTTT. Protein sequence: CATMRQTRAPQHF.

The chain recombines TRBV4-3 with TRBJ1-1; TRBD1 aligns across 10 bases. Looked up from germline, CDR1 is LGHNA and CDR2 is YSLEER. The CDR3 has 15 amino acids. The V segment lost 3 bases and the J segment 5 bases; nucleotides outside the gene matches: 6. CDR3: CASSQPGQGWTEAFF. For the CDR3, the DNA is TGCGCCAGCAGCCAGCCGGGACAGGGGTGGACTGAAGCTTTCTTT.

The chain's CDR3 is CASSGLAGDGETQYF. The CDR3 DNA reads TGTGCCAGCAGTGGACTAGCGGGAGACGGTGAGACCCAGTACTTC. J is TRBJ2-5 and V is TRBV2; 12 positions agree with TRBD2. With 4 bases clipped from V and 5 bases from J, the junction kept 5 bases outside the gene matches. The length of the CDR3 is 15 residues. The V gene's germline CDR1 is SNHLY and CDR2 FYNNEI.

The chain combines TRBV19 with TRBJ2-7, with TRBD2 matching 8 bases. The length of the CDR3 is 17 residues. Germline trimming cut 4 bases from V and 3 bases from J; bases unmatched to any gene: 14. CDR1 and CDR2 (germline): LNHDA, SQIVND (reference sequence). CDR3 residues: CASSTDAIAGSLYEQYF. CDR3 coding DNA: TGTGCCAGTAGTACGGACGCAATAGCGGGGTCTCTCTACGAGCAGTACTTC.

This clone came up a few times. V is TRBV18 and J is TRBJ2-3, with D uncertain. Germline CDR1 KGHSH, CDR2 LQKENI. Trimming took 3 bases from V and 2 from J, leaving 6 bases between them. The CDR3 is 13 amino acids. The CDR3 here is CASSPSNTDTQYF. In DNA form, the CDR3 reads TGTGCCAGCTCACCCTCCAACACAGATACGCAGTATTTT.

Only a few counts were recorded for this clone. This sequence joins TRBV6-5 and TRBJ1-1, with D possibly being TRBD1 (6 bases). The germline CDR1 and CDR2 sequences are MNHEY and SVGAGI. This CDR3 has 14 amino acids. Deletions cut 0 bases from V and 4 bases from J, with 9 bases between. The CDR3 reads CASSYSGGSTEAFF. The CDR3 bases are TGTGCCAGCAGTTACTCAGGGGGGTCCACTGAAGCTTTCTTT.